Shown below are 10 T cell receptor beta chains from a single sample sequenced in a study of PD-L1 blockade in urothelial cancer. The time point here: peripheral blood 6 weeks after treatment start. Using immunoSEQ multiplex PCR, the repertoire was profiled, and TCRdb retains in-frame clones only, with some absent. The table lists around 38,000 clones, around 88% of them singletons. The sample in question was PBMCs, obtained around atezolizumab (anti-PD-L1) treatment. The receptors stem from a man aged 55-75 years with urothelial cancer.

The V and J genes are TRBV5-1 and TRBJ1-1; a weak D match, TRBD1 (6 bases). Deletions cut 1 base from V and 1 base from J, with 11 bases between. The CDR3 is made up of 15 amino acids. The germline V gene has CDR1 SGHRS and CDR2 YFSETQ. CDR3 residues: CASSLFGGANTEAFF. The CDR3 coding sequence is TGCGCCAGCAGCTTGTTTGGGGGGGCGAACACTGAAGCTTTCTTT.

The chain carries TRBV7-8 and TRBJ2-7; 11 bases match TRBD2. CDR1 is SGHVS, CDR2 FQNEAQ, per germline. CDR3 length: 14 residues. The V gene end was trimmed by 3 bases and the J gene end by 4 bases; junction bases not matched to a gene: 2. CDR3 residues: CASSFSGGGYEQYF. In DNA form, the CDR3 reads TGTGCCAGCAGCTTTAGCGGGGGGGGGTACGAGCAGTACTTC.

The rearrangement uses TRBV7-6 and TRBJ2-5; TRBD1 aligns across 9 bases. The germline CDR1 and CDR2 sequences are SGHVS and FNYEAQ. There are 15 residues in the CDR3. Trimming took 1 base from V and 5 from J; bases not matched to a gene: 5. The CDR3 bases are TGTGCCAGCAGCTTAGAAGGACAGGGGTGGGAGACCCAGTACTTC. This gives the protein CASSLEGQGWETQYF.

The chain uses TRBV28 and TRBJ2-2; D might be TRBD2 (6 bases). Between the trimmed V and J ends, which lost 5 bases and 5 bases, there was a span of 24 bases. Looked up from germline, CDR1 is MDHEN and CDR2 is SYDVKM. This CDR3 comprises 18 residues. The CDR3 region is CASSPPPESAGKTGELFF. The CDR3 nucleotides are TGTGCCAGCAGTCCTCCGCCTGAGTCCGCGGGAAAAACCGGGGAGCTGTTTTTT.

The CDR3 spells CASHASGSNEQFF. The CDR3 DNA reads TGTGCCAGCCACGCTAGCGGGTCAAATGAGCAGTTCTTC. V is TRBV6-1 and J is TRBJ2-1; 8 bases align to TRBD2. The V gene end was trimmed by 8 bases and the J gene end by 7 bases; junction bases not matched to a gene: 7. Germline V lookup: CDR1 MNHNS, CDR2 SASEGT. The CDR3 contains 13 residues.

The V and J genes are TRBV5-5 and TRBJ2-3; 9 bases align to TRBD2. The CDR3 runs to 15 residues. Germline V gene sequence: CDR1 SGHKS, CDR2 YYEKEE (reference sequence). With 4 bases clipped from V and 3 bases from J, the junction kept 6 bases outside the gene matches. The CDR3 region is CASSPQREVTDTQYF. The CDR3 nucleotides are TGTGCCAGCAGCCCACAGCGGGAGGTTACAGATACGCAGTATTTT. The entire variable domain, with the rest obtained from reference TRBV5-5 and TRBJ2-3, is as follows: DAGVTQSPTHLIKTRGQQVTLRCSPISGHKSVSWYQQVLGQGPQFIFQYYEKEERGRGNFPDRFSARQFPNYSSELNVNALLLGDSALYLCASSPQREVTDTQYFGPGTRLTVL.

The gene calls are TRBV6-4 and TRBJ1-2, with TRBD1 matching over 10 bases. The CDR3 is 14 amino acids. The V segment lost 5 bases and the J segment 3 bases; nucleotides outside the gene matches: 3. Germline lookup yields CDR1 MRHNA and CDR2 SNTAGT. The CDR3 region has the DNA TGTGCCAGCAGTCCCGGGACAGGGGACTATGGCTACACCTTC. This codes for CASSPGTGDYGYTF.

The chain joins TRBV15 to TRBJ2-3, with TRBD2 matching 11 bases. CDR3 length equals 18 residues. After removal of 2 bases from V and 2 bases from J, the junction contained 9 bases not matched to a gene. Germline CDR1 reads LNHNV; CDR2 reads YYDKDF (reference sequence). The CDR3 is CATSRPGASGGLTDTQYF. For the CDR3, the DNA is TGTGCCACCAGCAGACCTGGGGCTAGCGGGGGGCTCACAGATACGCAGTATTTT.

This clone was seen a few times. Written as DNA, the CDR3 is TGTGCCAGCAGTTACGCAGGGTACGGCTACACCTTC. Its translation: CASSYAGYGYTF. This chain links TRBV6-5 with TRBJ1-2; possible D gene TRBD1, 5 bases. V lost 2 bases, J lost 8 bases, and 9 bases lay in between. Germline V gene sequence: CDR1 MNHEY, CDR2 SVGAGI. There are 12 residues in the CDR3.

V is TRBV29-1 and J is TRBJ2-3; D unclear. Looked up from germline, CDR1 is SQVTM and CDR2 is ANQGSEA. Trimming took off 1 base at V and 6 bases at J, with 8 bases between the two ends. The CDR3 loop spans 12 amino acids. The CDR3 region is CSVEGPGDTQYF. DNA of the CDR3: TGCAGCGTTGAAGGTCCCGGGGATACGCAGTATTTT.